The rows below give T cell receptor beta chains drawn from one sample of a study of CD8+ T cells in alopecia areata. TCRdb's table, derived via immunoSEQ multiplex PCR, lists solely in-frame clones and lacks some. The sample lists approximately 140,000 clones, roughly four fifths occurring once. This specimen consisted of CD8+ T cells sorted from blood, obtained at week 4, from a patient treated with tofacitinib. The receptors come from a human donor with alopecia areata. The CDR3 runs from the conserved cysteine through the conserved F or W. A D gene is named only where the DNA matches it firmly. Expanded clones are given a class, and other clones once, few, many or no size at all.

J,V,D,size,DNA,CDR3
TRBJ2-2,TRBV19,NA,NA,TGTGCCAGTAGTATAGGGAGACAGGGAGGGACCGGGGAGCTGTTTTTT,CASSIGRQGGTGELFF
TRBJ2-7,TRBV7-2,NA,NA,TGTGCCAGCAGCTTAGTAGTTAGCCACTACGAGCAGTACTTC,CASSLVVSHYEQYF
TRBJ2-5,TRBV29-1,TRBD2,NA,TGCAGCGTGAACGGACTAGCGGGGGACCGCCGGGAGGAGACCCAGTACTTC,CSVNGLAGDRREETQYF
TRBJ2-5,TRBV7-6,NA,NA,TGTGCCAGCAGCTTAGTGGGGGATGAGACCCAGTACTTC,CASSLVGDETQYF
TRBJ2-1,TRBV12-5,NA,NA,TGTGCTAGTGGTTTGGGAACAGCCTACAATGAGCAGTTCTTC,CASGLGTAYNEQFF
TRBJ1-5,TRBV7-4,TRBD1,NA,TGTGCCAGCAGCATGGGACAGGGGTATCAGCCCCAGCATTTT,CASSMGQGYQPQHF
TRBJ2-5,TRBV7-9,NA,NA,TGTGCCAGCAGCTTTCCGACAGGCCAAGAGACCCAGTACTTC,CASSFPTGQETQYF
TRBJ2-3,TRBV2,NA,NA,TGTGCCAGCCCACGGCCGGAGGCAGGGGGCACAGATACGCAGTATTTT,CASPRPEAGGTDTQYF
TRBJ1-2,TRBV6-6,NA,NA,TGTGCCAGCAGTCCAACTCAAGCGGGGCACTATGGCTACACCTTC,CASSPTQAGHYGYTF
TRBJ2-2,TRBV11-2,NA,NA,TGTGCCAGCAGCTCCACAGGGACGGGGGAGCTGTTTTTT,CASSSTGTGELFF
TRBJ2-5,TRBV5-1,NA,NA,TGCGCCAGCAGCTTGGAGGGCAGACCACAAGAGACCCAGTACTTC,CASSLEGRPQETQYF
TRBJ2-1,TRBV2,NA,NA,TGTGCCAGCAGAGACCCCCAAGGGAGGAATGAGCAGTTCTTC,CASRDPQGRNEQFF
TRBJ2-3,TRBV27,TRBD2,once,TGTGCCAGCAATCTACCAGGACTAGCGGGGGTGAGCACAGATACGCAGTATTTT,CASNLPGLAGVSTDTQYF
TRBJ1-1,TRBV9,NA,NA,TGTGCCAGCAGCCCTAGTGGGGGGATGAACACTGAAGCTTTCTTT,CASSPSGGMNTEAFF
TRBJ1-6,TRBV18,NA,once,TGTGCCAGCTCACCAGAGGGTTGGAATTCACCCCTCCACTTT,CASSPEGWNSPLHF